This T cell receptor beta chain is drawn from a study of cytomegalovirus exposure and HLA in healthy donors. Study-level points and caveats: There were around 160 TCR beta chains listed as cytomegalovirus-associated. Using a false discovery rate of 0.05, a later analysis showed that about 16,000 TCR beta sequences were associated with HLA alleles.

This clone appeared a single time. Its antigen is still unknown. CDR1 and CDR2 (germline): SGHDN, FVKESK. With 4 bases removed from V and 4 bases from J, the gap between germline ends came to 13 bases. This CDR3 is 15 amino acids long. PCR amplification relied on 60 Vbeta primers (plus 13 Jbeta primers). Data came from immunoSEQ multiplex PCR; TCRdb stores just in-frame clones and leaves some out. The sample carries 75,000 to 90,000 clones, 75% to 80% recorded once. The sequence derives from a man aged 35 to 55 in good health and CMV-seronegative. The sample taken for sequencing was PBMCs. The chain recombines TRBV14 with TRBJ1-4; D might be TRBD1 (6 bases). CDR3 protein: CASSRRQAINEKLFF. CDR3 bases: TGTGCCAGCAGCCGTCGACAGGCTATTAATGAAAAACTGTTTTTT.